This TCR beta chain was documented in a study of beta chain features in type 1 diabetes. Study details: Patients shared similar age, gender and cell yields with healthy donors.

As regards this clone: Antigen unknown.

Investigators reverse transcribed all isolated RNA, so they sequenced expressed TCRB transcripts. TCRdb keeps only in-frame clones here, not all; method: immunoSEQ multiplex PCR. Of around 300,000 clones listed, approximately 11% are singletons. General study findings and limits: In type 1 diabetes patients, VDJ junctions had fewer insertions; deletions at these junctions were more frequent. Type 1 diabetes patients showed a moderate but significant shortening of TCRB CDR3s in all four CD4+ subsets.

The CDR3 spans 15 residues. Germline V lookup: CDR1 SGHRS, CDR2 YFSETQ. The V segment lost 3 bases and the J segment 5 bases; nucleotides outside the gene matches: 5. The TCR sequence derives from a woman aged 25 to 39 in good health. Sequencing used naive CD4+ T cells from blood. V is TRBV5-1 and J is TRBJ1-4; 9 nucleotides match TRBD1. This CDR3 is CASSSGQGTNEKLFF. Here the CDR3 DNA reads TGCGCCAGCAGCTCCGGACAGGGGACAAATGAAAAACTGTTTTTT.